The 21 T cell receptor beta chains listed next were all sequenced from one sample in a study of PD-L1 blockade in urothelial cancer. Profiling relied on immunoSEQ multiplex PCR, and the TCRdb table lists in-frame clones only, not all of them. The sample includes about 90,000 clones, roughly 85% of them seen just once. Time point of the sample: peripheral blood 6 weeks after treatment start. Source: PBMCs, taken around atezolizumab (anti-PD-L1) treatment. The source is a man aged 65 to 79 with urothelial cancer.

The V and J genes are TRBV2 and TRBJ2-4; D perhaps matches TRBD2 (7 bases). V was clipped by 9 bases and J by 8 bases, with 17 bases between them. The germline V gene has CDR1 SNHLY and CDR2 FYNNEI. The CDR3 runs to 13 residues. CDR3 sequence (DNA): TGTGCCAGGGGGGAGGGGGGCCGGGACATTCAGTACTTC. Translated: CARGEGGRDIQYF.

The chain joins TRBV7-2 to TRBJ2-7, with 7 bases matching TRBD1. CDR1 SGHTA and CDR2 FQGNSA come from the germline V gene. V was pared by 1 base and J by 3 bases, with 3 bases of the junction left unmatched. The CDR3 runs to 14 residues. The CDR3 sequence: CASSLDRGFYEQYF. The CDR3 DNA follows: TGTGCCAGCAGCTTAGACAGGGGCTTCTACGAGCAGTACTTC. Full variable domain (outside the CDR3, taken from reference TRBV7-2 and TRBJ2-7): GAGVSQSPSNKVTEKGKDVELRCDPISGHTALYWYRQSLGQGLEFLIYFQGNSAPDKSGLPSDRFSAERTGGSVSTLTIQRTQQEDSAVYLCASSLDRGFYEQYFGPGTRLTVT.

This sequence joins TRBV5-1 and TRBJ1-2; 7 nucleotides line up with TRBD1. CDR1 is SGHRS and CDR2 is YFSETQ in the germline V gene. The CDR3 has 15 residues. The trim removed 2 bases at V and 4 bases at J, leaving 8 bases unmatched. The CDR3 nucleotides are TGCGCCAGCAGCTTCGGGGCAGGGGGAGGCTATGGCTACACCTTC. Amino acid sequence: CASSFGAGGGYGYTF.

The DNA for the CDR3 is TGTGCCAGCAGGCTAGGGGGCGACTACGAGCAGTACTTC. This gives the protein CASRLGGDYEQYF. This sequence joins TRBV6-5 and TRBJ2-7, with 7 bases that match TRBD1. This CDR3 spans 13 amino acids. CDR1 MNHEY and CDR2 SVGAGI come from the germline V gene. The ends lost 6 bases at V and 3 bases at J; junction bases unmatched: 5.

In regard to this clone: The same CDR3 is also encoded by other DNA sequences in this sample. V and J are TRBV5-1 and TRBJ1-3, with D uncertain. Per the germline V gene, CDR1 is SGHRS and CDR2 is YFSETQ. The CDR3 covers 14 residues. The germline V and J ends were trimmed by 0 bases and 4 bases, with 8 bases remaining between them. CDR3 amino acids: CASSLAGYGNTIYF. The CDR3 DNA is TGCGCCAGCAGCTTGGCCGGGTACGGAAACACCATATATTTT.

Comments on this clone: The junction shows a germline mismatch at one end, possibly a read error. V usage is TRBV5-4 and J usage is TRBJ1-1; D unclear. Germline V gene sequence: CDR1 SGHNT, CDR2 YYREEE (reference sequence). The CDR3 totals 17 residues. The CDR3 DNA follows: TGTGCCAGCAGTTTGGTCGAGGGATATCTGGGGAGCACTGAAGCTTTCTTT. Its protein product is CASSLVEGYLGSTEAFF.

The V and J genes are TRBV30 and TRBJ2-7; possible D gene TRBD2, 5 bases. The CDR3 totals 11 residues. Germline V gene lookup returns CDR1 GTSNPN and CDR2 SVGIG (reference sequence). V was pared by 2 bases and J by 6 bases, with 8 bases between. The CDR3 is CAWSTGIEQYF. For the CDR3, the DNA is TGTGCCTGGAGTACCGGGATCGAGCAGTACTTC.

The rearrangement joins TRBV10-3 to TRBJ2-2; 7 bases are a match to TRBD2. Germline CDR1 is ENHRY and CDR2 is SYGVKD. Trimming at V came to 7 bases and at J to 7 bases, leaving 9 bases not matched to a gene. The CDR3 covers 14 residues. The CDR3: CAIKAWEGGGELFF. The CDR3 nucleotides read TGTGCCATCAAGGCGTGGGAGGGCGGCGGGGAGCTGTTTTTT.

The V call is TRBV4-1, the J call TRBJ1-3, with D unclear. Between the trimmed V and J ends, which lost 0 bases and 0 bases, there was a span of 12 bases. The germline CDR1 and CDR2 sequences are MGHRA and YSYEKL. This CDR3 spans 17 amino acids. The CDR3 DNA sequence: TGCGCCAGCAGCCAAGAAGAGGGTACCGCCTCTGGAAACACCATATATTTT. It translates to CASSQEEGTASGNTIYF.

The chain employs TRBV9 and TRBJ2-1; 8 bases align to TRBD2. This CDR3 is built from 15 residues. Losses at the gene ends were 2 bases for V and 7 bases for J; bases not matched to a gene: 8. Germline V gives CDR1 SGDLS, CDR2 YYNGEE. The chain's CDR3 is CASSVGGRYNNEQFF. The CDR3 DNA reads as TGTGCCAGCAGCGTGGGCGGGAGGTATAATAATGAGCAGTTCTTC.

V usage is TRBV7-9 and J usage is TRBJ1-4; D uncertain. The V and J ends lost 1 base and 3 bases respectively, with 6 bases between them. CDR3 length equals 14 residues. Germline V gene data show CDR1 as SEHNR and CDR2 as FQNEAQ (reference sequence). The CDR3: CASSLVSSNEKLFF. The CDR3 DNA is TGTGCCAGCAGCTTAGTCAGTTCTAATGAAAAACTGTTTTTT.

This chain uses TRBV2 with TRBJ2-3; 11 positions match TRBD2. After removal of 4 bases from V and 4 bases from J, the junction contained 7 bases not matched to a gene. From germline, CDR1 is SNHLY and CDR2 FYNNEI. The CDR3 has 16 residues. CDR3 nucleotide sequence: TGTGCCAGCAGTGGTTTAACTAGCGGGGGTTCAGATACGCAGTATTTT. Translation gives CASSGLTSGGSDTQYF.

The chain joins TRBV7-8 to TRBJ2-1; 7 positions agree with TRBD1. CDR1 and CDR2 (germline): SGHVS, FQNEAQ. The CDR3 is 15 residues long. Trimming removed 5 bases from V and 7 bases from J; junction bases left unmatched: 11. CDR3 nucleotide sequence: TGTGCCAGCAGCCCCCCCGGGACAGCTAAAAATGAGCAGTTCTTC. Translated, it gives CASSPPGTAKNEQFF.

This chain uses TRBV10-3 with TRBJ2-7; 7 positions agree with TRBD2. Germline trimming cut 8 bases from V and 7 bases from J; bases unmatched to any gene: 17. Germline CDR1 ENHRY, CDR2 SYGVKD. This CDR3 has 15 residues. CDR3 residues: CAIGGGQNHIREQYF. CDR3 bases: TGTGCCATCGGGGGAGGGCAGAACCATATACGAGAGCAGTACTTC.

The chain recombines TRBV5-1 with TRBJ1-1, with a weak D call TRBD1 (5 bases). V lost 0 bases, J lost 9 bases, and 21 bases lay in between. CDR3 size: 16 residues. Germline V gives CDR1 SGHRS, CDR2 YFSETQ. The CDR3 DNA is TGCGCCAGCAGCTTGGCCATCGGTAGGGGCGATCTTAAAGCTTTCTTT. This translates into CASSLAIGRGDLKAFF.

This clone has more than one count but fewer than ten. This chain joins TRBV30 and TRBJ2-7, with D maybe TRBD1 (7 bases). The germline gives CDR1 GTSNPN, CDR2 SVGIG (reference sequence). V gave up 0 bases and J gave up 4 bases, with 13 bases separating them. CDR3 length: 14 amino acids. CDR3 sequence reads: CAWSVQAGGYEQYF. The CDR3 bases are TGTGCCTGGAGTGTACAGGCAGGGGGGTACGAGCAGTACTTC. Full variable domain (missing parts from reference TRBV30 and TRBJ2-7): SQTIHQWPATLVQPVGSPLSLECTVEGTSNPNLYWYRQAAGRGLQLLFYSVGIGQISSEVPQNLSASRPQDRQFILSSKKLLLSDSGFYLCAWSVQAGGYEQYFGPGTRLTVT.

The gene calls are TRBV5-5 and TRBJ1-1; 7 bases line up with TRBD1. There are 16 residues in the CDR3. Germline trimming cut 2 bases from V and 5 bases from J; bases unmatched to any gene: 12. Germline lookup yields CDR1 SGHKS and CDR2 YYEKEE (reference sequence). As DNA, the CDR3 is TGTGCCAGCAGCTTCATCCCGGGACAGAGTAGTACTGAAGCTTTCTTT. Amino acid sequence: CASSFIPGQSSTEAFF.

This clone has more than one count but fewer than ten. The chain combines TRBV2 with TRBJ1-1, with TRBD1 matching 10 bases. The junction had 17 bases not matched to a gene; V was cut back by 7 bases and J by 3 bases. CDR1 is SNHLY, CDR2 FYNNEI, per germline. There are 18 residues in the CDR3. The CDR3 loop reads CASTHRRDRGGDDTEAFF. CDR3 coding DNA: TGTGCCAGCACTCACCGGCGGGACAGGGGTGGTGATGACACTGAAGCTTTCTTT.

CDR3 protein: CASSLASGSFSNEQFF. In DNA, the CDR3 is TGCGCCAGCAGCTTGGCAAGCGGGAGTTTCAGTAATGAGCAGTTCTTC. V gene TRBV5-1 combines with J gene TRBJ2-1; TRBD2 matches at 8 bases. The germline V gene has CDR1 SGHRS and CDR2 YFSETQ. The CDR3 runs 16 residues. The V and J ends lost 0 bases and 7 bases, in that order; junction bases with no gene match: 9.

The V and J genes are TRBV9 and TRBJ2-3; tentatively, D is TRBD1 (6 bases). With 3 bases removed from V and 2 bases from J, the gap between germline ends came to 13 bases. Germline V CDR1 and CDR2: SGDLS, YYNGEE. The CDR3 contains 15 residues. CDR3 bases: TGTGCCAGCAGCGCAGTACAGGGATACACAGATACGCAGTATTTT. This translates into CASSAVQGYTDTQYF.

Note on this clone: Other DNA sequences in the sample encode the same CDR3. The chain recombines TRBV5-4 with TRBJ2-2, with a tentative D call TRBD1 (5 bases). The CDR3 sequence is 15 residues long. Trimming took 0 bases from V and 3 from J, leaving 9 bases between them. Germline V gene lookup returns CDR1 SGHNT and CDR2 YYREEE (reference sequence). The CDR3 DNA follows: TGTGCCAGCAGCTTGGGTCAGGGCCACACCGGGGAGCTGTTTTTT. This translates into CASSLGQGHTGELFF. Filled out from reference TRBV5-4 and TRBJ2-2, the complete variable domain reads ETGVTQSPTHLIKTRGQQVTLRCSSQSGHNTVSWYQQALGQGPQFIFQYYREEENGRGNFPPRFSGLQFPNYSSELNVNALELDDSALYLCASSLGQGHTGELFFGEGSRLTVL.